Listed below are T cell receptor beta chains from one sample, sequenced in a study of graft-versus-host responses after intestinal transplantation. Antigen specificity for these receptors is unknown. Clones were read by immunoSEQ multiplex PCR, and TCRdb kept only the in-frame ones, dropping some. The sample has some 97,000 clones, more than 85% seen once. Source: unstimulated CD4+ T cells sorted from spleen or lymph node cells, taken before transplant. The receptors were sampled from a human donor who was the organ donor for an intestinal transplant. Both conserved end residues are part of each CDR3. A D gene is named only where the DNA matches it firmly. Some rows have no size entry. The others give once, few or many, or a class for an expanded clone.

D gene	V gene	J gene	clone size	CDR3 protein	CDR3 DNA
TRBD1	TRBV6-1	TRBJ2-7	.	CASSTGTGVAYEQYF	TGTGCCAGCAGTACCGGGACAGGAGTTGCCTACGAGCAGTACTTC
TRBD1	TRBV19	TRBJ1-1	.	CASSPRQGRTNTEAFF	TGTGCCAGTAGTCCCAGACAGGGACGAACGAACACTGAAGCTTTCTTT
TRBD1	TRBV19	TRBJ2-2	.	CATLRTGLTGELFF	TGTGCCACGCTTCGGACAGGTTTGACCGGGGAGCTGTTTTTT
TRBD1	TRBV5-1	TRBJ2-7	few	CASSRDRGSYEQYF	TGCGCCAGCAGCCGCGACAGGGGGTCCTACGAGCAGTACTTC
.	TRBV2	TRBJ2-1	.	CASSGGVNSYNEQFF	TGTGCCAGCAGTGGTGGGGTAAACTCCTACAATGAGCAGTTCTTC
.	TRBV6-6	TRBJ1-5	.	CASSPSGPSNQPQHF	TGTGCCAGCAGTCCCTCGGGACCAAGCAATCAGCCCCAGCATTTT
.	TRBV9	TRBJ2-6	.	CASSVVSNSGANVLTF	TGTGCCAGCAGCGTAGTGTCGAACTCTGGGGCCAACGTCCTGACTTTC
.	TRBV19	TRBJ1-3	few	CASSGYSGNTIYF	TGTGCCAGTAGTGGATACTCTGGAAACACCATATATTTT
.	TRBV7-6	TRBJ2-1	.	CASSRLPDEQFF	TGTGCCAGCAGCCGACTCCCAGATGAGCAGTTCTTC
.	TRBV9	TRBJ2-2	.	CASSVVGTGELFF	TGTGCCAGCAGCGTAGTGGGAACCGGGGAGCTGTTTTTT
.	TRBV28	TRBJ1-6	.	CASSLGRDSYNSPLHF	TGTGCCAGCAGTTTAGGCCGAGACTCCTATAATTCACCCCTCCACTTT
.	TRBV9	TRBJ1-5	.	CASSVEGGQPQHF	TGTGCCAGCAGCGTAGAAGGGGGGCAGCCCCAGCATTTT
.	TRBV28	TRBJ1-3	.	CASSGKPRNTIYF	TGTGCCAGCAGTGGGAAACCCAGAAACACCATATATTTT
.	TRBV10-3	TRBJ1-1	.	CAISGAGSKAEAFF	TGTGCCATCAGTGGGGCAGGGTCTAAGGCTGAAGCTTTCTTT
.	TRBV27	TRBJ1-6	.	CASSLNYNSPLHF	TGTGCCAGCAGCCTTAACTATAATTCACCCCTCCACTTT
.	TRBV27	TRBJ1-6	.	CASTTGLSPLHF	TGTGCCAGCACCACTGGACTTTCACCCCTCCACTTT
TRBD1	TRBV28	TRBJ2-7	.	CASSTTGRYEQYF	TGTGCCAGCAGTACGACAGGGAGATACGAGCAGTACTTC
.	TRBV2	TRBJ1-1	.	CASSNQGSNTEAFF	TGTGCCAGCAGCAATCAGGGGTCTAACACTGAAGCTTTCTTT